This T cell receptor beta chain was captured by sequencing in a study of blood T cells in healthy people across ages. Combining a sample-barcoded 5' primer with a J-beta primer mix, a second PCR ran for about 7 to 11 cycles. MiXCR was run by TCRdb on the 5' RACE reads, yielding one entry per CDR3 protein. The sample shows hundreds of thousands of distinct CDR3 sequences, about 30% of them seen only once. From germline, CDR1 is SGHRS and CDR2 YFSETQ. J gave up 2 bases and V 4 bases, and 5 bases lay outside the gene matches. The CDR3 totals 15 residues. The sequenced sample consisted of blood. This chain uses TRBV5-1 with TRBJ1-3, with 8 bases lining up with TRBD1. The source is a woman aged 80 or over in good health. The CDR3 DNA is TGCGCCAGCAGCCCCTGGACAGGGCCTGGAAACACCATATATTTT. Its translation: CASSPWTGPGNTIYF. Supplemented by reference TRBV5-1 and TRBJ1-3, the full variable domain reads KAGVTQTPRYLIKTRGQQVTLSCSPISGHRSVSWYQQTPGQGLQFLFEYFSETQRNKGNFPGRFSGRQFSNSRSEMNVSTLELGDSALYLCASSPWTGPGNTIYFGEGSWLTVV.